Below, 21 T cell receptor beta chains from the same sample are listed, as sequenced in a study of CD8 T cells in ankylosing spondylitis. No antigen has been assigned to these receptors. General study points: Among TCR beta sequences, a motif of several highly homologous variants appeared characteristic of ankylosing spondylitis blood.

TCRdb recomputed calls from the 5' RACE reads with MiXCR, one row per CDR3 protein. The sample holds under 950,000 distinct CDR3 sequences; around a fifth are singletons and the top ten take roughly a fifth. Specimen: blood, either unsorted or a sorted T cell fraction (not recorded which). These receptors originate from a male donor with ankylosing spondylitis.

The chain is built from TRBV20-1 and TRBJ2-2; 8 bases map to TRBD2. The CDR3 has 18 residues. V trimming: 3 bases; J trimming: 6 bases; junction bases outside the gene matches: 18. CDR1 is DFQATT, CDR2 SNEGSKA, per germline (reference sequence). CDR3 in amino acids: CSARETSAKRGGPGELFF. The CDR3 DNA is TGCAGTGCTAGGGAGACTAGCGCTAAAAGGGGGGGACCCGGGGAGCTGTTTTTT.

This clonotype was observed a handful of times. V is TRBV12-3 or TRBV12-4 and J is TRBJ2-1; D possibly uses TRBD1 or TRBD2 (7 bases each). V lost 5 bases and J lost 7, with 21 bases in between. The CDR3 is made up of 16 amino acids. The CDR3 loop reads CASSPGGAGGKNEQFF. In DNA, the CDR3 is TGTGCCAGCAGTCCTGGGGGGGCAGGGGGGAAAAATGAGCAGTTCTTC.

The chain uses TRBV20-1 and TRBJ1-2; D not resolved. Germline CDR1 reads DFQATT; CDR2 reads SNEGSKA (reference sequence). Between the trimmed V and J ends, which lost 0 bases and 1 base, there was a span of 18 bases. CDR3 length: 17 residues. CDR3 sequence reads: CSARDGSAQLINYGYTF. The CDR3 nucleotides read TGCAGTGCTAGAGATGGGTCAGCCCAGCTAATTAACTATGGCTACACCTTC.

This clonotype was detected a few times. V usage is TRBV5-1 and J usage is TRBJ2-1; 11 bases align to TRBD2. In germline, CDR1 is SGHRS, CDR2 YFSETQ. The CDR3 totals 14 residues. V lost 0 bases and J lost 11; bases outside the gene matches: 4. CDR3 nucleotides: TGCGCCAGCAGCTTGGAGACTAGCGGGGAAAAGCAGTTCTTC. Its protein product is CASSLETSGEKQFF.

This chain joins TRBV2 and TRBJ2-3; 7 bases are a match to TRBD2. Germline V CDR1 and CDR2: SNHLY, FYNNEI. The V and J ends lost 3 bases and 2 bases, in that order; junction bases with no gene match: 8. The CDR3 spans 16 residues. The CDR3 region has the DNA TGTGCCAGCAGTGAGAGCTCGACTAGCCTCACAGATACGCAGTATTTT. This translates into CASSESSTSLTDTQYF.

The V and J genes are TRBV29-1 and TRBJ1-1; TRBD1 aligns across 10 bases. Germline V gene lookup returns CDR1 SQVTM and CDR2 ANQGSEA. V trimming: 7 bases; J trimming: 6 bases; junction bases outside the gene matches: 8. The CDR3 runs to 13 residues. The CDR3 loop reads CSATTGGSAEAFF. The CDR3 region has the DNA TGCAGCGCAACGACAGGGGGCAGCGCTGAAGCTTTCTTT.

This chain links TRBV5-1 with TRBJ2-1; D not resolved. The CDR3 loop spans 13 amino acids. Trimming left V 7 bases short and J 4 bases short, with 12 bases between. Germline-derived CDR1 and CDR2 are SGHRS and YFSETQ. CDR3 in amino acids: CASHDPGYNEQFF. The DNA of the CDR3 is TGCGCCAGCCACGACCCCGGGTACAATGAGCAGTTCTTC. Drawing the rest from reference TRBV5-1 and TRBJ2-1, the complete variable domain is KAGVTQTPRYLIKTRGQQVTLSCSPISGHRSVSWYQQTPGQGLQFLFEYFSETQRNKGNFPGRFSGRQFSNSRSEMNVSTLELGDSALYLCASHDPGYNEQFFGPGTRLTVL.

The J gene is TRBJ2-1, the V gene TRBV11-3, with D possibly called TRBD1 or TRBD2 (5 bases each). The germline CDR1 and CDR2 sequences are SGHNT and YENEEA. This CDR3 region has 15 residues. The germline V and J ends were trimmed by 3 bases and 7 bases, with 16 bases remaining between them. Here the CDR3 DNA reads TGTGCCAGCAGCTTGGGGACGGCCATGGTAAATGAGCAGTTCTTC. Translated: CASSLGTAMVNEQFF.

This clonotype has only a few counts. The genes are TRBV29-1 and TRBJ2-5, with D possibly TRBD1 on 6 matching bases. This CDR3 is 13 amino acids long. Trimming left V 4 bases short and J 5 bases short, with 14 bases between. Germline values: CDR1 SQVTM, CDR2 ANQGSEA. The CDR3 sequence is CSVGTAGRETQYF. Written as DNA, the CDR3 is TGCAGCGTTGGGACAGCAGGTCGGGAGACCCAGTACTTC.

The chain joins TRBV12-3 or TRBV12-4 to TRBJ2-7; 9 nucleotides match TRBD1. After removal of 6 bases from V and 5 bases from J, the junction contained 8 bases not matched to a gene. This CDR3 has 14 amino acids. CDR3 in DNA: TGTGCCAGCAGCGGGACAGGGAAAGCCCACGAGCAGTACTTC. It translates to CASSGTGKAHEQYF.

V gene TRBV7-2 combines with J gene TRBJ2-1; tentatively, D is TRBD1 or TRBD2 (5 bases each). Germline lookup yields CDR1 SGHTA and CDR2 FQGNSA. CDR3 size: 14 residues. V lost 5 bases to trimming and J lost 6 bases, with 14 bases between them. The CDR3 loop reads CASSRGGPGNEQFF. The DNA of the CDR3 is TGTGCCAGCAGCCGGGGCGGGCCCGGCAATGAGCAGTTCTTC.

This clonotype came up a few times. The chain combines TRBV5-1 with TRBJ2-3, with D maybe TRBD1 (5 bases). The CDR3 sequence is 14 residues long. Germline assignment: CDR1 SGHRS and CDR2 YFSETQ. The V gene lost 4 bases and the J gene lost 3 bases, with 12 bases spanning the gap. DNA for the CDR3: TGCGCCAGCAGCGAAGTTAGGGGTACAGATACGCAGTATTTT. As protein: CASSEVRGTDTQYF.

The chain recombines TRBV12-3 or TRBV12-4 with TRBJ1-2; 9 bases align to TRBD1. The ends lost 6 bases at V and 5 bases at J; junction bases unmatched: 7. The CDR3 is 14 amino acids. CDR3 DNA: TGTGCCAGCAGCGGGACAGGGCTCGGGTATGGCTACACCTTC. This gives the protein CASSGTGLGYGYTF.

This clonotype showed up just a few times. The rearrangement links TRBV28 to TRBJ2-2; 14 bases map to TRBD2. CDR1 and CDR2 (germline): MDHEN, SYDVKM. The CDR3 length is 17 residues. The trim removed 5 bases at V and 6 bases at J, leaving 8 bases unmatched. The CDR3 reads CASSPPGTSGSSGELFF. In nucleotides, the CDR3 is TGTGCCAGCAGTCCGCCTGGGACTAGCGGGAGTTCCGGGGAGCTGTTTTTT.

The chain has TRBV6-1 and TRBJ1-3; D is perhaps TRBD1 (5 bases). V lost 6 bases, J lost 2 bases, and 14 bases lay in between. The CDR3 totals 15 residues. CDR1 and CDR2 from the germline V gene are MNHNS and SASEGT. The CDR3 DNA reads TGTGCCAGCAGAGTCGACAGAAGTCCTGGAAACACCATATATTTT. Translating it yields CASRVDRSPGNTIYF.

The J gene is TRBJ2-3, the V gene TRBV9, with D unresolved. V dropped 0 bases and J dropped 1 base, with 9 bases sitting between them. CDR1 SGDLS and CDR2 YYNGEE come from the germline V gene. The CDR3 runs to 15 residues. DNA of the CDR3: TGTGCCAGCAGCGTAGGTGCCTACGGCACAGATACGCAGTATTTT. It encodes CASSVGAYGTDTQYF. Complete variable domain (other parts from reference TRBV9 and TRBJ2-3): DSGVTQTPKHLITATGQRVTLRCSPRSGDLSVYWYQQSLDQGLQFLIQYYNGEERAKGNILERFSAQQFPDLHSELNLSSLELGDSALYFCASSVGAYGTDTQYFGPGTRLTVL.

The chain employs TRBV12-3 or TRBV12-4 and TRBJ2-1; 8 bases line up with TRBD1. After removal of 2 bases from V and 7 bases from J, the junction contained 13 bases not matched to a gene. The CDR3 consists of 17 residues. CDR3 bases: TGTGCCAGCAGTTTATCTCAGGGGGCAGTGGGTCGGAATGAGCAGTTCTTC. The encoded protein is CASSLSQGAVGRNEQFF.

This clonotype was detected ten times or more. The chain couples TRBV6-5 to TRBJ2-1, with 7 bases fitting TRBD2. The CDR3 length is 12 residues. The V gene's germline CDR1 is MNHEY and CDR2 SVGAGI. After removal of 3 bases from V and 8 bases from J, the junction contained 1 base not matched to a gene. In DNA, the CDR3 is TGTGCCAGCAGTTATCGGGGGGATGAGCAGTTCTTC. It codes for CASSYRGDEQFF.

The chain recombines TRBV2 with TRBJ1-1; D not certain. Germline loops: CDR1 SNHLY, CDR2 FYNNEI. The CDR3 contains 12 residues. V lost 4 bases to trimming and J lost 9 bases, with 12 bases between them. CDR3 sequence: CASSVPGSQAFF. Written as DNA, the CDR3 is TGTGCCAGCAGTGTACCAGGTTCCCAAGCTTTCTTT. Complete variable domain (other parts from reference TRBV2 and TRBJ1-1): EPEVTQTPSHQVTQMGQEVILRCVPISNHLYFYWYRQILGQKVEFLVSFYNNEISEKSEIFDDQFSVERPDGSNFTLKIRSTKLEDSAMYFCASSVPGSQAFFGQGTRLTVV.

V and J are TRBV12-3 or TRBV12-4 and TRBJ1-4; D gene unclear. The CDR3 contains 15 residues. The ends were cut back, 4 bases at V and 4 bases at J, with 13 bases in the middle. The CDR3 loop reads CASSYGPSLNEKLFF. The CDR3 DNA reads TGTGCCAGCAGTTACGGACCGAGTCTTAATGAAAAACTGTTTTTT.

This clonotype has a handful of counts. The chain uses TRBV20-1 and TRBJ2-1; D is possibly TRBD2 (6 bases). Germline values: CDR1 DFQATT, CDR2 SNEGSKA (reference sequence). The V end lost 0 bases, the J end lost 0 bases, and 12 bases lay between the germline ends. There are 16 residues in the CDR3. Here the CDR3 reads CSARDFSGGSYNEQFF. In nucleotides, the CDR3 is TGCAGTGCTAGAGATTTTAGCGGCGGCTCCTACAATGAGCAGTTCTTC.